This T cell receptor beta chain originates from a study of blood T cells in healthy people across ages. Regarding the study as a whole: The study found TCR beta diversity correlated strongly with naive T cell percentage. With unsorted PBMCs, a conclusive comparison of naive versus antigen-experienced cells was not possible.

With regard to this clonotype: The antigen is not known.

Peripheral blood, around 9.4 milliliters per donor, was collected. For the second PCR, which ran for about 6 to 11 cycles, a sample-barcoded 5' primer and a J-beta primer mix were used. Via MiXCR, TCRdb re-called the 5' RACE reads, giving one row per CDR3 protein. Of 1.5 million to 2 million distinct CDR3 sequences in the sample, about 50% were seen once. Germline-derived CDR1 and CDR2 are SGDLS and YYNGEE. The V gene lost 4 bases and the J gene lost 0 bases, with 14 bases spanning the gap. The CDR3 runs 16 residues. Sample: blood. The V and J genes are TRBV9 and TRBJ2-1; tentatively, D is TRBD2 (5 bases). The TCR originated in a woman in her 40s in good health. The CDR3 nucleotides read TGTGCCAGCAGCTCACGACTACTAACCTCCTACAATGAGCAGTTCTTC. It yields the protein CASSSRLLTSYNEQFF.